The clone carrying this T cell receptor (beta chain) has ten or more counts. What it recognizes is unknown. RNA transcripts gave rise to amplified TCR beta CDR3 regions. Using the HTBI primer set, a first-round RT-PCR was run on the TCR CDR3. TCRdb re-called the multiplex PCR reads with MiXCR, one entry per CDR3 protein. Here the sample spans around 580,000 distinct CDR3 sequences, around 42% being singletons. These data are taken from a study of T cells in Graves' hyperthyroidism and ophthalmopathy. Per germline, CDR1 SGHTA and CDR2 FQGNSA. V was pared by 3 bases and J by 2 bases, with 7 bases of the junction left unmatched. This CDR3 comprises 17 residues. Regarding the study as a whole: Blood held most thyroid clonotypes expanded above 0.001 frequency. A model of 13 V-J pairs discriminated ophthalmopathy from stable hyperthyroidism.

For the diagnoses, clinical symptoms, serum thyroxine and TRAb, thyroid ultrasound and orbital computed tomography were used. The source is a woman aged 18-29 years with Graves' hyperthyroidism. The chain recombines TRBV7-2 with TRBJ1-5; 10 bases are a match to TRBD1. Sequenced material: peripheral blood or thyroid tissue (not recorded which). CDR3 protein: CASSLTGTGVGNQPQHF. Here the CDR3 DNA reads TGTGCCAGCAGCTTGACGGGGACAGGGGTGGGCAATCAGCCCCAGCATTTT. Filled out from reference TRBV7-2 and TRBJ1-5, the complete variable domain reads GAGVSQSPSNKVTEKGKDVELRCDPISGHTALYWYRQSLGQGLEFLIYFQGNSAPDKSGLPSDRFSAERTGGSVSTLTIQRTQQEDSAVYLCASSLTGTGVGNQPQHFGDGTRLSIL.